This TCR beta chain comes out of a study of cytomegalovirus exposure and HLA in healthy donors. In the study overall: Findings of an earlier analysis included 110 million or so unique TCR beta sequences from 180 million or so T cells.

Germline CDR1 and CDR2: SGHNT and YENEEA. Trimming took off 5 bases at V and 0 bases at J, with 11 bases between the two ends. The CDR3 loop spans 15 amino acids. In regard to this clone: Its antigen remains unknown.

The PCR was carried out with 60 Vbeta primers and 13 Jbeta primers. The repertoire was sequenced with immunoSEQ multiplex PCR; TCRdb's copy has only in-frame clones and lacks some. The sample lists around 100,000 clones, 60% to 85% occurring once. Donors showed nominal health when sampled, although they likely had unrecorded immune exposures. Regarding the study as a whole: Earlier analysis yielded a pattern in which most TCR beta V segments were productive about 90% or about 30% of the time.

Sequencing was done on a sample of PBMCs. This TCR was sampled from a woman aged 18-29 years in good health and CMV-seropositive. The rearrangement uses TRBV11-3 and TRBJ1-3; D is unresolved. The CDR3, as DNA: TGTGCCAGCAGCCCTGGACTGACCTCTGGAAACACCATATATTTT. This gives the protein CASSPGLTSGNTIYF.